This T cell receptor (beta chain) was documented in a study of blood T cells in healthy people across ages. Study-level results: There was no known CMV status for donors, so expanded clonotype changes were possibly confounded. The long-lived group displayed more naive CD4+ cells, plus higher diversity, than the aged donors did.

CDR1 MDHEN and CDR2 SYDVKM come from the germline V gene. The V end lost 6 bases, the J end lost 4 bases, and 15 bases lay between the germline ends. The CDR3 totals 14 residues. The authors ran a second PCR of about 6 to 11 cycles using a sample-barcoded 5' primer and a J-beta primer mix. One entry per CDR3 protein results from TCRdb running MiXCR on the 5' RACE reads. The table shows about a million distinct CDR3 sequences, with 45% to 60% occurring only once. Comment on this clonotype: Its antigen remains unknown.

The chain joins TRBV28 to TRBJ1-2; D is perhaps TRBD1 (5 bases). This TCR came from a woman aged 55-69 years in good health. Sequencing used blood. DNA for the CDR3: TGTGCCAGCAGGGGCCGGGGGGGAATCTATGGCTACACCTTC. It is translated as CASRGRGGIYGYTF.